The clone carrying this TCR beta chain was counted once. Clones were sequenced by immunoSEQ multiplex PCR, and TCRdb holds only the in-frame ones, with some missing. The sample lists 100,000 to 150,000 clones; about 90% were seen once. The data were obtained in a study of control samples from healthy donors and cancer patients. Germline assignment: CDR1 LNHDA and CDR2 SQIVND (reference sequence). This CDR3 is 17 amino acids long. J was trimmed by 3 bases and V by 5 bases; bases with no gene match: 12. Sequencing input: blood. The receptor was derived from a woman aged 45 to 65 in good health. The V and J genes are TRBV19 and TRBJ2-3; TRBD2 matches at 9 bases. The CDR3 DNA reads TGTGCCAGTAGTCCACAGACCGGGACTAGCAGAACAGATACGCAGTATTTT. Residues: CASSPQTGTSRTDTQYF.